The 30 T cell receptor beta chains below come from one sample, sequenced in a study of T cell responses to AZD1222 COVID-19 vaccine. The assay was immunoSEQ multiplex PCR, and TCRdb's table has in-frame clones only and misses some. The profile shows tens of thousands of clones, 75% to 90% of them singletons. The source was peripheral blood, collected 28 days after the second AZD1222 dose. These receptors were taken from an adult who received the AZD1222 COVID-19 vaccine.

The chain is built from TRBV25-1 and TRBJ2-5, with 7 bases aligning to TRBD1. Looked up from germline, CDR1 is MGHDK and CDR2 is SYGVNS. CDR3 length: 13 residues. Unmatched junction bases numbered 6, after V lost 8 bases and J lost 3 bases. CDR3 DNA sequence: TGTGCCAGCGGGCTCGGGACAGAAGAGACCCAGTACTTC. Amino acids: CASGLGTEETQYF.

About this clone itself: The sample carries other DNA sequences with the same CDR3. The J gene is TRBJ1-1, the V gene TRBV6-2 or TRBV6-3; D uncertain. Germline CDR1 is MNHEY and CDR2 is SVGEGT. V shed 2 bases and J shed 1 base, with 5 bases lying between them. There are 13 residues in the CDR3. The CDR3 spells CASSYRTNTEAFF. CDR3 in DNA: TGTGCCAGCAGTTACAGAACGAACACTGAAGCTTTCTTT.

The chain is built from TRBV21-1 and TRBJ2-6; the table's D call, TRBD1, was not checked against the DNA. TRBV21-1 is recorded as a pseudogene. The CDR3 extends over 19 amino acids. In DNA, the CDR3 is TGTGCCAGCAGCAAAGACGGGGGACAGGCCGTCTCTGGGGCCAACGTCCTGACTTTC. Its protein product is CASSKDGGQAVSGANVLTF.

The rearrangement uses TRBV7-8 and TRBJ1-2; 7 bases are a match to TRBD1. The V gene end was trimmed by 3 bases and the J gene end by 4 bases; junction bases not matched to a gene: 5. CDR3 length equals 14 residues. Germline loops: CDR1 SGHVS, CDR2 FQNEAQ. The CDR3: CASSFGTESYGYTF. In DNA, the CDR3 is TGTGCCAGCAGCTTTGGGACAGAAAGCTATGGCTACACCTTC.

The chain joins TRBV9 to TRBJ2-1, with D perhaps TRBD2 (6 bases). CDR1 is SGDLS, CDR2 YYNGEE, per germline. V was trimmed by 3 bases and J by 5 bases, leaving 15 bases between them. The CDR3 consists of 15 residues. The CDR3 sequence: CASSGDSTRHNEQFF. CDR3 coding DNA: TGTGCCAGCAGCGGGGACTCAACCCGTCACAATGAGCAGTTCTTC.

This sequence joins TRBV28 and TRBJ2-4; maybe TRBD2 (6 bases). Germline CDR1 reads MDHEN; CDR2 reads SYDVKM. This CDR3 has 15 amino acids. V lost 1 base and J lost 4, with 11 bases in between. The CDR3 DNA reads as TGTGCCAGCAGTTTATTTGAGGCGGGAAAAAACATTCAGTACTTC. The encoded protein is CASSLFEAGKNIQYF.

The chain couples TRBV29-1 to TRBJ1-1, with 10 positions matching TRBD1. This CDR3 spans 13 amino acids. J gave up 5 bases and V 7 bases, and 7 bases lay outside the gene matches. Germline V gene lookup returns CDR1 SQVTM and CDR2 ANQGSEA. The CDR3, as DNA: TGCAGCGCCACCCGACAGGGGGCGACTGAAGCTTTCTTT. Its translation: CSATRQGATEAFF.

This clone has more than one count but fewer than ten. V gene TRBV30 combines with J gene TRBJ1-2; 7 nucleotides align to TRBD1. Germline loops: CDR1 GTSNPN, CDR2 SVGIG (reference sequence). This CDR3 is 12 amino acids long. The V segment lost 4 bases and the J segment 8 bases; nucleotides outside the gene matches: 7. CDR3 sequence: CAWKLTGYGYTF. In nucleotides, the CDR3 is TGTGCCTGGAAGTTGACAGGGTACGGCTACACCTTC. Full variable domain (missing parts from reference TRBV30 and TRBJ1-2): SQTIHQWPATLVQPVGSPLSLECTVEGTSNPNLYWYRQAAGRGLQLLFYSVGIGQISSEVPQNLSASRPQDRQFILSSKKLLLSDSGFYLCAWKLTGYGYTFGSGTRLTVV.

Remarks on this clone: The CDR3 carries no conserved terminal phenylalanine or tryptophan, so it likely arises from a read error. No DNA is shown, since the ends of the CDR3 on it are uncertain; the CDR3 is the one TCRdb lists. The J gene is TRBJ1-2, the V gene TRBV11-2. Per the germline V gene, CDR1 is SGHAT and CDR2 is FQNNGV. The CDR3 extends over 14 residues, inclusive of both ends. CDR3 protein: CASSLAGDAGTASL.

The chain carries TRBV3-1 (or the pseudogene TRBV3-2) and TRBJ1-2; D is unresolved. V was cut by 6 bases and J by 8 bases, with 16 bases left in between. The CDR3 has 13 amino acids. Per the germline V gene, CDR1 is LGHDT and CDR2 is YNNKEL (reference sequence). As DNA, the CDR3 is TGTGCCAGCAGAAAAGGACCAGGCGGGGGCTACACCTTC. Residues: CASRKGPGGGYTF.

The rearrangement links TRBV24-1 to TRBJ2-1; TRBD1 aligns across 11 bases. CDR1 is KGHDR and CDR2 is SFDVKD in the germline V gene. The CDR3 runs to 17 residues. V trimming: 1 base; J trimming: 1 base; junction bases outside the gene matches: 2. CDR3: CATSDLGTGGSYNEQFF. The DNA of the CDR3 is TGTGCCACCAGTGATTTAGGGACAGGGGGATCCTACAATGAGCAGTTCTTC.

The J gene is TRBJ1-1, the V gene TRBV2, with D possibly being TRBD1 (5 bases). The V and J ends lost 2 bases and 4 bases respectively, with 8 bases between them. Looked up from germline, CDR1 is SNHLY and CDR2 is FYNNEI. This CDR3 is built from 13 residues. The CDR3 bases are TGTGCCAGCAGTGAAAACAGGCGCACTGAAGCTTTCTTT. This codes for CASSENRRTEAFF.

This chain connects TRBV6-5 to TRBJ1-1, with a possible D match to TRBD1 (5 bases). V dropped 6 bases and J dropped 1 base, with 12 bases sitting between them. CDR1 and CDR2 from the germline V gene are MNHEY and SVGAGI. This CDR3 is built from 14 residues. The CDR3 nucleotides read TGTGCCAGCAGGGGACCGCGGTCGAACACTGAAGCTTTCTTT. Its translation: CASRGPRSNTEAFF.

The chain joins TRBV10-1 to TRBJ1-1; 8 positions match TRBD1. Germline V gene lookup returns CDR1 WNHNN and CDR2 SYGVQD (reference sequence). V lost 0 bases, J lost 11 bases, and 5 bases stayed unmatched. This CDR3 has 13 amino acids. The CDR3, as DNA: TGCGCCAGCAGTGAGTCGGGGCAGGGGGCGGCTTTCTTT. It encodes CASSESGQGAAFF.

This clone has only a few counts. The CDR3 loop reads CASSLERGETQYF. CDR3 DNA: TGTGCCAGCAGCTTGGAGCGGGGGGAGACCCAGTACTTC. The chain recombines TRBV5-6 with TRBJ2-5, with TRBD2 matching over 8 bases. J gave up 5 bases and V 0 bases, and 0 bases lay outside the gene matches. This CDR3 is 13 amino acids long. The germline V gene encodes CDR1 SGHDT and CDR2 YYEEEE.

V is TRBV5-1 and J is TRBJ2-1, with 7 positions matching TRBD2. Germline CDR1 SGHRS, CDR2 YFSETQ. The CDR3 consists of 17 residues. The junction had 7 bases not matched to a gene; V was cut back by 1 base and J by 0 bases. The CDR3 DNA is TGCGCCAGCAGCTTGTGGTCTAGCGGAAACTCCTACAATGAGCAGTTCTTC. It translates to CASSLWSSGNSYNEQFF.

V is TRBV6-5 and J is TRBJ1-1; TRBD1 matches at 7 bases. The germline CDR1 and CDR2 sequences are MNHEY and SVGAGI. This CDR3 has 11 amino acids. V lost 7 bases and J lost 11; bases outside the gene matches: 7. The DNA for the CDR3 is TGTGCCAGCACCGACCAGGGGGAGGCTTTCTTT. Its translation is CASTDQGEAFF.

The V call is TRBV28, the J call TRBJ1-5; D not resolved. Germline V gene lookup returns CDR1 MDHEN and CDR2 SYDVKM. The CDR3 is 14 amino acids. V lost 3 bases and J lost 5, with 11 bases in between. This chain's CDR3 is CASSFRGDYQPQHF. As DNA, the CDR3 is TGTGCCAGCAGTTTTCGTGGGGATTATCAGCCCCAGCATTTT.

In its sample, this clone was seen a few times. V gene TRBV5-5 combines with J gene TRBJ2-2, with 11 bases matching TRBD2. CDR3 size: 16 residues. Germline CDR1 and CDR2: SGHKS and YYEKEE (reference sequence). The ends lost 3 bases at V and 5 bases at J; junction bases unmatched: 6. CDR3 protein: CASSWATSGATGELFF. The CDR3 coding sequence is TGTGCCAGCAGCTGGGCGACTAGCGGGGCTACCGGGGAGCTGTTTTTT.

The chain uses TRBV5-5 and TRBJ2-7; D may match TRBD1 or TRBD2 (6 bases each). The germline gives CDR1 SGHKS, CDR2 YYEKEE (reference sequence). The CDR3 totals 14 residues. V lost 4 bases and J 7 bases, leaving 18 bases between the germline ends. CDR3 coding DNA: TGTGCCAGCAGCGCGGGACACCGGTCGAGAGAGCAGTACTTC. Translation gives CASSAGHRSREQYF.

V is TRBV15 and J is TRBJ2-1; D may be TRBD1 (6 bases). CDR3 length: 14 residues. Germline CDR1 and CDR2: LNHNV and YYDKDF (reference sequence). V was shortened by 7 bases and J by 8 bases, with 18 bases between the two germline ends. CDR3 sequence: CATTATGEFHEQFF. The CDR3 coding sequence is TGTGCCACCACCGCGACAGGAGAGTTTCATGAGCAGTTCTTC.

The V call is TRBV9, the J call TRBJ2-2; 7 bases are shared with TRBD1. Germline CDR1 and CDR2: SGDLS and YYNGEE. Trimming removed 4 bases from V and 0 bases from J; junction bases left unmatched: 6. The CDR3 runs 16 residues. CDR3 in amino acids: CASSPTTGSNTGELFF. As DNA, the CDR3 is TGTGCCAGCAGCCCAACGACAGGGTCGAACACCGGGGAGCTGTTTTTT.

The chain employs TRBV24-1 and TRBJ2-2; D remains ambiguous. Germline-derived CDR1 and CDR2 are KGHDR and SFDVKD. The V gene lost 1 base and the J gene lost 7 bases, with 12 bases spanning the gap. The CDR3 has 15 residues. The CDR3 region has the DNA TGTGCCACCAGTGATTTTAGTGATTCTAGCGGGGAGCTGTTTTTT. It yields the protein CATSDFSDSSGELFF.

This chain uses TRBV25-1 with TRBJ2-3, with TRBD1 matching 9 bases. V was clipped by 5 bases and J by 2 bases; unmatched bases: 5. This CDR3 comprises 15 residues. Germline loops: CDR1 MGHDK, CDR2 SYGVNS. In nucleotides, the CDR3 is TGTGCCAGCAGTCCTCGGACAGGGGTCACAGATACGCAGTATTTT. Translated: CASSPRTGVTDTQYF.

This clone was found a few times. The chain is built from TRBV7-9 and TRBJ1-1, with D possibly matching TRBD1 (5 bases). The ends were cut back, 4 bases at V and 6 bases at J, with 15 bases in the middle. Germline values: CDR1 SEHNR, CDR2 FQNEAQ (reference sequence). The CDR3 is 14 amino acids. The CDR3 region is CASSWGSGLAEAFF. The CDR3 DNA sequence: TGTGCCAGCAGCTGGGGCAGCGGGCTCGCTGAAGCTTTCTTT.

The V and J genes are TRBV5-1 and TRBJ2-3, with TRBD2 matching 11 bases. V dropped 7 bases and J dropped 4; count of bases not matched to a gene: 5. Germline lookup yields CDR1 SGHRS and CDR2 YFSETQ. The CDR3 is made up of 14 amino acids. The CDR3 loop reads CASAPSGGSDTQYF. The CDR3 DNA reads TGCGCCAGCGCACCTAGCGGGGGGTCAGATACGCAGTATTTT.

The chain is built from TRBV19 and TRBJ2-7, with D perhaps TRBD2 (6 bases). CDR1 and CDR2 from the germline V gene are LNHDA and SQIVND (reference sequence). Trimming shortened V by 3 bases and J by 3 bases, and 15 bases separated the two germline ends. There are 15 residues in the CDR3. The CDR3 DNA is TGTGCCAGTAGTATGAATCTCGGTAGCGGCTACGAGCAGTACTTC. Translated, it gives CASSMNLGSGYEQYF.

To note about this clone: Within the sample, other DNA sequences also encode this same CDR3. The gene calls are TRBV19 and TRBJ2-5, with 7 bases identical to TRBD1. V was pared by 3 bases and J by 4 bases, with 2 bases of the junction left unmatched. This CDR3 spans 13 amino acids. Germline V gene sequence: CDR1 LNHDA, CDR2 SQIVND (reference sequence). CDR3 coding DNA: TGTGCCAGTAGTATCAACAGGGGAGAGACCCAGTACTTC. Its translation: CASSINRGETQYF. The full variable domain, its missing parts supplied by reference TRBV19 and TRBJ2-5, is DGGITQSPKYLFRKEGQNVTLSCEQNLNHDAMYWYRQDPGQGLRLIYYSQIVNDFQKGDIAEGYSVSREKKESFPLTVTSAQKNPTAFYLCASSINRGETQYFGPGTRLLVL.

The rearrangement uses TRBV10-3 and TRBJ1-4, with 8 bases lining up with TRBD1. After removal of 4 bases from V and 8 bases from J, the junction contained 6 bases not matched to a gene. The CDR3 runs 14 residues. CDR1 ENHRY and CDR2 SYGVKD come from the germline V gene. CDR3 sequence: CAISANGQGEKLFF. The CDR3 DNA sequence: TGTGCCATCAGTGCCAATGGACAGGGAGAAAAACTGTTTTTT.

The V call is TRBV6-5, the J call TRBJ1-2; no reliable D call. The germline CDR1 and CDR2 sequences are MNHEY and SVGAGI. The CDR3 is made up of 14 amino acids. V was cut by 6 bases and J by 2 bases, with 13 bases left in between. CDR3 protein: CASRLTQTNYGYTF. CDR3 nucleotide sequence: TGTGCCAGCAGACTTACACAGACCAACTATGGCTACACCTTC.